This TCR beta chain was sequenced for a study of PD-1 blockade in classical Hodgkin lymphoma. Comment on this clone: Its antigen remains unidentified.

The study's findings and limits: The repertoire differences lack a defined cause, possibly disease activity or prior therapy. Newly diagnosed patients were said to have less baseline TCR diversity than healthy donors did.

Profiling relied on immunoSEQ multiplex PCR, and the TCRdb table lists in-frame clones only, not all of them. In the table there are about 47,000 clones, approximately 91% of which are singletons. V was pared by 5 bases and J by 4 bases, with 12 bases between. Germline assignment: CDR1 LNHDA and CDR2 SQIVND (reference sequence). The CDR3 has 14 residues. Described time point: newly diagnosed, previously untreated cHL patient sample. PBMCs from patients with newly diagnosed, untreated classical Hodgkin lymphoma served as a comparison group for the relapsed/refractory trial patients. Sequenced input: peripheral blood mononuclear cells (PBMCs). V usage is TRBV19 and J usage is TRBJ1-5, with D maybe TRBD1 (5 bases). This receptor was obtained from a human donor with classical Hodgkin lymphoma. CDR3 region: CASSHRGSNQPQHF. The CDR3 DNA sequence: TGTGCCAGTAGTCACCGGGGCTCGAATCAGCCCCAGCATTTT.